The 7 T cell receptor beta chains reported below all come from one sample, sequenced in a study of blood T cell repertoires in COVID-19. Method: immunoSEQ multiplex PCR; TCRdb's copy keeps in-frame clones and lacks some. The sample lists about 170,000 clones; 84% were seen once. Input material: peripheral blood. These receptor sequences come from a man aged 18 to 30 with active or convalescent COVID-19.

J is TRBJ2-2 and V is TRBV7-3; maybe TRBD2 (6 bases). This CDR3 is built from 16 residues. The V gene's germline CDR1 is SGHTA and CDR2 FQGTGA. Trimming pared 1 base from V and 1 base from J, leaving 10 bases between. CDR3 coding DNA: TGTGCCAGCAGCTTAAGCGGGATAGGGAACACCGGGGAGCTGTTTTTT. Its translation: CASSLSGIGNTGELFF.

This clone was recorded once. The chain has TRBV5-1 and TRBJ1-1, with D perhaps matching TRBD1 (5 bases). CDR3 length: 17 amino acids. Germline V gives CDR1 SGHRS, CDR2 YFSETQ. The V end was cut by 2 bases, the J end by 0 bases, with 17 bases between. CDR3 bases: TGCGCCAGCAGCTTTGGATGGGGGGATGGGATGAACACTGAAGCTTTCTTT. Translation gives CASSFGWGDGMNTEAFF.

This rearrangement joins TRBV10-3 to TRBJ2-3, with 8 bases identical to TRBD1. CDR1 and CDR2 (germline): ENHRY, SYGVKD. The CDR3 has 16 amino acids. V trimming: 2 bases; J trimming: 4 bases; junction bases outside the gene matches: 8. CDR3 region: CAISEPDREGADTQYF. Written as DNA, the CDR3 is TGTGCCATCAGTGAGCCGGACAGGGAAGGGGCAGATACGCAGTATTTT.

The V and J genes are TRBV7-9 and TRBJ1-5, with 9 positions matching TRBD1. Germline V gene data show CDR1 as SEHNR and CDR2 as FQNEAQ (reference sequence). CDR3 size: 14 residues. V lost 5 bases, J lost 5 bases, and 4 bases stayed unmatched. In DNA form, the CDR3 reads TGTGCCAGCAGCCACGGACAGGGGCATCAGCCCCAGCATTTT. This translates into CASSHGQGHQPQHF.

This sequence joins TRBV28 and TRBJ1-5, with 10 bases aligning to TRBD1. Per the germline V gene, CDR1 is MDHEN and CDR2 is SYDVKM. J was trimmed by 3 bases and V by 4 bases; bases with no gene match: 3. The CDR3 is 15 amino acids. The CDR3, as DNA: TGTGCCAGCAGTTCCGGGACAGGGGTCAATCAGCCCCAGCATTTT. Translated: CASSSGTGVNQPQHF.

V and J are TRBV6-5 and TRBJ1-1; tentative D call: TRBD1 (5 bases). CDR1 and CDR2 (germline): MNHEY, SVGAGI. This CDR3 is built from 14 residues. Trimming removed 8 bases at V and 1 base at J, with 14 bases between. Here the CDR3 DNA reads TGTGCCAGCTCGTTTCGGGGGGAGAACACTGAAGCTTTCTTT. It yields the protein CASSFRGENTEAFF.

V gene TRBV7-7 combines with J gene TRBJ1-2; TRBD1 agrees at 8 bases. This CDR3 comprises 17 residues. With 5 bases clipped from V and 2 bases from J, the junction kept 13 bases outside the gene matches. Germline V gene lookup returns CDR1 SSHAT and CDR2 FNYEAQ (reference sequence). The chain's CDR3 is CASSPWTGMRLNYGYTF. In DNA form, the CDR3 reads TGTGCCAGCAGCCCATGGACAGGGATGCGGCTAAACTATGGCTACACCTTC.